This entry describes one T cell receptor beta chain. Looked up from germline, CDR1 is KGHDR and CDR2 is SFDVKD. The CDR3 runs to 14 residues. Trimming shortened V by 4 bases and J by 10 bases, and 15 bases separated the two germline ends. The method was immunoSEQ multiplex PCR; TCRdb's version includes in-frame clones alone and lacks a portion of them. The repertoire holds about 96,000 clones, with almost 90% as singletons. This sample was included in a study of T cell responses to AZD1222 COVID-19 vaccine. The chain is built from TRBV24-1 and TRBJ2-2; D gene ambiguous. The starting material was peripheral blood, obtained on day 0 of AZD1222 vaccination. The TCR sequence derives from an adult in good health. CDR3 protein: CATSDPRPGEELFF. The CDR3 region has the DNA TGTGCCACCAGTGACCCTAGACCCGGTGAGGAGCTGTTTTTT.